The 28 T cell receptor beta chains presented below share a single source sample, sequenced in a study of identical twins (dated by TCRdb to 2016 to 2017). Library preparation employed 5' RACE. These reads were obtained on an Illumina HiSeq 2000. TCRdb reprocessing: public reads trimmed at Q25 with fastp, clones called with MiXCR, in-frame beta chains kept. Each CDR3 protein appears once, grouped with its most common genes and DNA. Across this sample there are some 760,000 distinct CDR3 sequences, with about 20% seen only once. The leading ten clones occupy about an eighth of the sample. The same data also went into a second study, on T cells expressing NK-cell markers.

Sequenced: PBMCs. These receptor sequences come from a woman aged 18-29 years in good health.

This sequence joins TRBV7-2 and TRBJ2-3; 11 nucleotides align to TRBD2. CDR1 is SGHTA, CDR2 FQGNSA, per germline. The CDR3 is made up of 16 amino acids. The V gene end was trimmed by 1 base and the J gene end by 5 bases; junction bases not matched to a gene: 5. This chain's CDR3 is CASSLVAGGPVDTQYF. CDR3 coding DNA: TGTGCCAGCAGCTTAGTAGCGGGAGGGCCCGTAGATACGCAGTATTTT.

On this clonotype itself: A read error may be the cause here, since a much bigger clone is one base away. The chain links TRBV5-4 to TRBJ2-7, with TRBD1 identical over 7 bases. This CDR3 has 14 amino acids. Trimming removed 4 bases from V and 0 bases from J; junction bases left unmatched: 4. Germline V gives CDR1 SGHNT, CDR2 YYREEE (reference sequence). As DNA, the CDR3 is TGTGCCAGCAGCATCCGGGACAGCTCCTACGAGCAGTACTTC. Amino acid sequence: CASSIRDSSYEQYF.

This CDR3 is CSADLAGVPDTQYF. DNA of the CDR3: TGCAGTGCTGATCTAGCGGGAGTACCAGATACGCAGTATTTT. The chain has TRBV20-1 and TRBJ2-3, with 10 bases matching TRBD2. With 5 bases clipped from V and 4 bases from J, the junction kept 6 bases outside the gene matches. The CDR3 has 14 residues. Germline assignment: CDR1 DFQATT and CDR2 SNEGSKA (reference sequence).

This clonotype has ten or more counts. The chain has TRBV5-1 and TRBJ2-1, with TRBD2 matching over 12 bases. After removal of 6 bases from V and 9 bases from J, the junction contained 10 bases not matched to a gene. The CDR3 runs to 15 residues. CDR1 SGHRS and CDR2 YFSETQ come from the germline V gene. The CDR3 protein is CASNDRTSGISEQFF. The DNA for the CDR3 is TGCGCCAGCAACGATCGGACTAGCGGGATATCTGAGCAGTTCTTC. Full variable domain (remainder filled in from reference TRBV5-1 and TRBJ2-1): KAGVTQTPRYLIKTRGQQVTLSCSPISGHRSVSWYQQTPGQGLQFLFEYFSETQRNKGNFPGRFSGRQFSNSRSEMNVSTLELGDSALYLCASNDRTSGISEQFFGPGTRLTVL.

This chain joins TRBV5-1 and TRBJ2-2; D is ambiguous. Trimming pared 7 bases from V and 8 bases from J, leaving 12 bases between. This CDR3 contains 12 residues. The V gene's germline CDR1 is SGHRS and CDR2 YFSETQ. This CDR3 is CASSFEVGELFF. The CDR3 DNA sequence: TGCGCCAGCTCTTTCGAAGTAGGGGAGCTGTTTTTT.

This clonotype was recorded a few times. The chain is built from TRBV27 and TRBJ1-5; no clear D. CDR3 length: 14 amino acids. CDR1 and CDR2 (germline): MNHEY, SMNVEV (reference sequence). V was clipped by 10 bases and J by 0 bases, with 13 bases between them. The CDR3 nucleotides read TGTGCCACGGGAACTTTCGCTAGCAATCAGCCCCAGCATTTT. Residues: CATGTFASNQPQHF.

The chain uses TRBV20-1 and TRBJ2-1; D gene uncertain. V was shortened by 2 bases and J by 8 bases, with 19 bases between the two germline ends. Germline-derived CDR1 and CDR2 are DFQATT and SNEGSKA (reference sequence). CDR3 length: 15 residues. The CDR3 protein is CSARPADFGGDEQFF. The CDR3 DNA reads TGCAGTGCTAGACCAGCCGACTTTGGCGGCGATGAGCAGTTCTTC.

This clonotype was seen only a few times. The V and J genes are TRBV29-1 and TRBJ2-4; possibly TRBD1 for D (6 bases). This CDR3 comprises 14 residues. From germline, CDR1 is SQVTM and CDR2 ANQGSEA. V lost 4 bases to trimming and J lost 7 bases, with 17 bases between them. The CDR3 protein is CSVAVASGDNIQYF. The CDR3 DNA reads TGCAGCGTTGCTGTGGCGTCAGGGGACAACATTCAGTACTTC.

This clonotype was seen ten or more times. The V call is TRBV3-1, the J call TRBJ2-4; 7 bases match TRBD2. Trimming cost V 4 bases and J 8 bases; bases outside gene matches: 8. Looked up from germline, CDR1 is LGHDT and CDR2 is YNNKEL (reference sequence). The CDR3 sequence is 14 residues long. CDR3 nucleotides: TGTGCCAGCAGCCTTCGGGGGGTTGAGGACATTCAGTACTTC. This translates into CASSLRGVEDIQYF.

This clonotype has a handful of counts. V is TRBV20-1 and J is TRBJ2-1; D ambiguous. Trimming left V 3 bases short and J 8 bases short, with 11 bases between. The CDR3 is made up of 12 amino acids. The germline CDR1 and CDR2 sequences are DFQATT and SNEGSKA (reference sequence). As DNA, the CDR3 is TGCAGTGCTAGGGTGACCTGGGATGAGCAGTTCTTC. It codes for CSARVTWDEQFF.

For the CDR3, the DNA is TGTGCCAGCACCCAACGGGGGTTCCATGAGCAGTTCTTC. Protein sequence: CASTQRGFHEQFF. The chain carries TRBV12-3 or TRBV12-4 and TRBJ2-1; TRBD2 is a possible D gene (6 bases). Trimming left V 7 bases short and J 8 bases short, with 15 bases between. CDR3 size: 13 residues.

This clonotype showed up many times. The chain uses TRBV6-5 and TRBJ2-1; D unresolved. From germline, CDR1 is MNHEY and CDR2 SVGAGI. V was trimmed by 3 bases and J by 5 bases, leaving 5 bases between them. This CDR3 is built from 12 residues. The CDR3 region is CASSYGNNEQFF. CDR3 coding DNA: TGTGCCAGCAGTTATGGGAACAATGAGCAGTTCTTC.

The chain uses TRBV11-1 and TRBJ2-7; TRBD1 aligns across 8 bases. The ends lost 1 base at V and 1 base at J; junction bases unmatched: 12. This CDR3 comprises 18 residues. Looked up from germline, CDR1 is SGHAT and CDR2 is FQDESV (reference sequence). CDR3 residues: CASSLVAPGTGRSYEQYF. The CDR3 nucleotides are TGTGCCAGCAGCTTAGTAGCTCCCGGGACAGGACGATCCTACGAGCAGTACTTC.

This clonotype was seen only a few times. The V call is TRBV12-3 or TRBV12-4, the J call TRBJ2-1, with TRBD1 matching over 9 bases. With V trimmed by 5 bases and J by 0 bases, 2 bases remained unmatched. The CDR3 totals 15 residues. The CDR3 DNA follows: TGTGCCAGCAGTAAGGACAGGGGCTCCTACAATGAGCAGTTCTTC. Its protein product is CASSKDRGSYNEQFF.

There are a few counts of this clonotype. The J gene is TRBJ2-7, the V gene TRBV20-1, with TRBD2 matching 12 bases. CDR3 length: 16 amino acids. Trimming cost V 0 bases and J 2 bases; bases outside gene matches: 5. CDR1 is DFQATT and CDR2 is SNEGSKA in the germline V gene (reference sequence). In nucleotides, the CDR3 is TGCAGTGCTAGAGATCAGGGACTAGCGGGCCCCTACGAGCAGTACTTC. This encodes CSARDQGLAGPYEQYF.

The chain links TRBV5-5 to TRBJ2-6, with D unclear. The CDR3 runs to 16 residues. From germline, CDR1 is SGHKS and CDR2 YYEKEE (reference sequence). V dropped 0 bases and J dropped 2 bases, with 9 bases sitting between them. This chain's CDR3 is CASSLDWAAGANVLTF. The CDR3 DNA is TGTGCCAGCAGCTTGGATTGGGCAGCTGGGGCCAACGTCCTGACTTTC. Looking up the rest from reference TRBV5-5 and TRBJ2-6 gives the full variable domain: DAGVTQSPTHLIKTRGQQVTLRCSPISGHKSVSWYQQVLGQGPQFIFQYYEKEERGRGNFPDRFSARQFPNYSSELNVNALLLGDSALYLCASSLDWAAGANVLTFGAGSRLTVL.

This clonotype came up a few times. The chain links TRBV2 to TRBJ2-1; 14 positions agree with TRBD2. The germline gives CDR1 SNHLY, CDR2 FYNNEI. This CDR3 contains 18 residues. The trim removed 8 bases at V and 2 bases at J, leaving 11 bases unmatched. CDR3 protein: CASLQGTSGSSTYNEQFF. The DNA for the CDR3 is TGTGCCAGCCTGCAGGGGACTAGCGGGAGTAGCACCTACAATGAGCAGTTCTTC.

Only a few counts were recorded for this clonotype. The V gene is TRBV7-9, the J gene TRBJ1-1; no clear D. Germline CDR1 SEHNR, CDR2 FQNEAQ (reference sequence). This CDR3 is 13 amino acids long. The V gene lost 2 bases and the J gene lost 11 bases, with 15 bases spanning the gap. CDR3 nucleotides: TGTGCCAGCAGCTTATTTGCGAGTGCCGGGGCTTTCTTT. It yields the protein CASSLFASAGAFF.

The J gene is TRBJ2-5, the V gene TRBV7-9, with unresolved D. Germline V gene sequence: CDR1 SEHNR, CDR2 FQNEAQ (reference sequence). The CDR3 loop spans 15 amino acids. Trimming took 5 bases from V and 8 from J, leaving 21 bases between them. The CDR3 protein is CASSLPRSAHGTQYF. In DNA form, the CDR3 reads TGTGCCAGCAGCCTCCCCCGGAGCGCCCATGGTACCCAGTACTTC.

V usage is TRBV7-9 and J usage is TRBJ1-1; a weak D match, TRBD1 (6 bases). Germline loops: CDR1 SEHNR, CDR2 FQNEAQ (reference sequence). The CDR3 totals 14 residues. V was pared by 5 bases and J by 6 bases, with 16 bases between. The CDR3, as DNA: TGTGCCAGCAGCCCACAGTTCGGACAGCCTGAAGCTTTCTTT. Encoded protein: CASSPQFGQPEAFF.

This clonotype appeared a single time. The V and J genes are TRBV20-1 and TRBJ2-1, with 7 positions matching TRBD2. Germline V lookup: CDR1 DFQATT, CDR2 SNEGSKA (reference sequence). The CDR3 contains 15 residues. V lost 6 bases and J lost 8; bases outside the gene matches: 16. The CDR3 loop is CSAPDGGRARDEQFF. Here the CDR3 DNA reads TGCAGTGCCCCGGATGGGGGGAGGGCCAGAGATGAGCAGTTCTTC.

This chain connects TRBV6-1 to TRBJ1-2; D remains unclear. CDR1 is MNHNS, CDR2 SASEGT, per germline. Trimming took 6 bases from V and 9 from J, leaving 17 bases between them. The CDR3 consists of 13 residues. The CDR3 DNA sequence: TGTGCCAGCAGGACCCGGACGGAGACACGCTACACCTTC. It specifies CASRTRTETRYTF.

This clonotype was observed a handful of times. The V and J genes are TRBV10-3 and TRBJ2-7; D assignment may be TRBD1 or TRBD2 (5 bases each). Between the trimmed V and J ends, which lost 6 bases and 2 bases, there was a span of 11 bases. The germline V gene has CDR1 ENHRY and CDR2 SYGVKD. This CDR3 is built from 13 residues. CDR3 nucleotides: TGTGCCATCAGGGGTGTGGGGGCCTACGAGCAGTACTTC. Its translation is CAIRGVGAYEQYF.

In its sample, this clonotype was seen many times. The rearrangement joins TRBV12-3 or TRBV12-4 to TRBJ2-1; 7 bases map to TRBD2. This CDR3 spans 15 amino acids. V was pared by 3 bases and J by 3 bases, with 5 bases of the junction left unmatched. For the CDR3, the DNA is TGTGCCAGCAGTTTGGTGGGAGGGCGCTACAATGAGCAGTTCTTC. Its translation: CASSLVGGRYNEQFF.

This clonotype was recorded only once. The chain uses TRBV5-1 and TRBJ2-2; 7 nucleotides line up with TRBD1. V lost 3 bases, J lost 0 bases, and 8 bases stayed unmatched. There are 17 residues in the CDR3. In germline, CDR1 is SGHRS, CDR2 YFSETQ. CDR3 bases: TGCGCCAGCAGCTCCCTAACGGGACAGACGAACACCGGGGAGCTGTTTTTT. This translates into CASSSLTGQTNTGELFF.

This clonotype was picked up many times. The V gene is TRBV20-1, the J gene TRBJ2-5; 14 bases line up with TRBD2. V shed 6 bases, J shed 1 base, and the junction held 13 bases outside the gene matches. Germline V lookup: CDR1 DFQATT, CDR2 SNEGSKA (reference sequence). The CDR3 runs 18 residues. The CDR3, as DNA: TGCAGTGCGAAAGCGACTAGCGGGAGGGCCTGGGGCCAAGAGACCCAGTACTTC. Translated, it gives CSAKATSGRAWGQETQYF.

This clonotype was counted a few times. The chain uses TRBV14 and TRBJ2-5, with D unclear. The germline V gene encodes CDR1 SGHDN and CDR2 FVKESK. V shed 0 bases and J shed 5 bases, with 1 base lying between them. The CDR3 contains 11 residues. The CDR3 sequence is CASSQEETQYF. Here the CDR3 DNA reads TGTGCCAGCAGCCAAGAGGAGACCCAGTACTTC. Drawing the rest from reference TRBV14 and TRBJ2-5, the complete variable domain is EAGVTQFPSHSVIEKGQTVTLRCDPISGHDNLYWYRRVMGKEIKFLLHFVKESKQDESGMPNNRFLAERTGGTYSTLKVQPAELEDSGVYFCASSQEETQYFGPGTRLLVL.

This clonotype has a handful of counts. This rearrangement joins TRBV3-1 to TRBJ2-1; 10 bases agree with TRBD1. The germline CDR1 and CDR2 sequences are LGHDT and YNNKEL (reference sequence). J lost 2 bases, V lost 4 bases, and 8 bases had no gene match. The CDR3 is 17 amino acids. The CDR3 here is CASSLKSGTGAYNEQFF. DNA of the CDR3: TGTGCCAGCAGCCTTAAGTCCGGGACAGGGGCCTACAATGAGCAGTTCTTC.